The 21 T cell receptor beta chains below all came from one sample that was sequenced in a study of cytomegalovirus exposure and HLA in healthy donors. Use of 60 Vbeta and 13 Jbeta primers characterized the PCR. Here immunoSEQ multiplex PCR was the method, and the copy in TCRdb shows in-frame clones only, minus some. Among some 160,000 clones listed, just under 70% were seen once. Sequencing used PBMCs. These receptors all come from a man aged 55 to 69 in good health and CMV-seronegative.

The chain recombines TRBV9 with TRBJ2-1; D possibly corresponds to TRBD2 (7 bases). Germline CDR1 reads SGDLS; CDR2 reads YYNGEE. The CDR3 is 17 amino acids. V was clipped by 1 base and J by 3 bases, with 17 bases between them. CDR3 coding DNA: TGTGCCAGCAGCGTACCCGGGGGGCGGGACGACTACAATGAGCAGTTCTTC. It codes for CASSVPGGRDDYNEQFF.

This clone was recorded a few times. The chain's CDR3 is CASSLYQFEKLFF. The DNA of the CDR3 is TGTGCCAGCAGTTTATATCAATTTGAAAAACTGTTTTTT. The chain joins TRBV27 to TRBJ1-4; D is undetermined. The CDR3 consists of 13 residues. Germline V gene lookup returns CDR1 MNHEY and CDR2 SMNVEV (reference sequence). Trimming took 1 base from V and 7 from J, leaving 7 bases between them.

This clone was detected once. The chain uses TRBV2 and TRBJ2-1, with 14 bases fitting TRBD2. CDR1 and CDR2 from the germline V gene are SNHLY and FYNNEI. V was clipped by 6 bases and J by 8 bases; unmatched bases: 6. The CDR3 runs to 15 residues. CDR3 loop: CASSPTSGRADEQFF. The DNA for the CDR3 is TGTGCCAGCAGCCCGACTAGCGGGAGGGCCGATGAGCAGTTCTTC.

The rearrangement joins TRBV7-8 to TRBJ1-6, with TRBD1 as a possible D gene (5 bases). V shed 2 bases and J shed 15 bases, with 11 bases lying between them. The germline V gene encodes CDR1 SGHVS and CDR2 FQNEAQ. The CDR3 spans 12 residues. This chain's CDR3 is CASSLIRGFLHF. CDR3 coding DNA: TGTGCCAGCAGCTTAATTAGGGGTTTCCTCCACTTT.

This clone was picked up a small number of times. The genes are TRBV18 and TRBJ2-7; possibly TRBD2 for D (6 bases). The CDR3 extends over 15 amino acids. V gave up 8 bases and J gave up 2 bases, with 19 bases separating them. Germline-derived CDR1 and CDR2 are KGHSH and LQKENI. In DNA, the CDR3 is TGTGCCAGCACAAAAATGATCGGGGGTGCCTACGAGCAGTACTTC. Its protein product is CASTKMIGGAYEQYF.

This sequence joins TRBV7-3 and TRBJ2-5, with no clear D. Germline V gene data show CDR1 as SGHTA and CDR2 as FQGTGA. Deletions cut 3 bases from V and 2 bases from J, with 7 bases between. This CDR3 is built from 13 residues. The DNA of the CDR3 is TGTGCCAGCAGCTTTGACAATCAAGAGACCCAGTACTTC. It codes for CASSFDNQETQYF.

The chain uses TRBV15 and TRBJ1-4, with D perhaps TRBD1 (6 bases). CDR1 LNHNV and CDR2 YYDKDF come from the germline V gene (reference sequence). Trimming shortened V by 2 bases and J by 3 bases, and 13 bases separated the two germline ends. The CDR3 is 16 residues long. This CDR3 is CATSRLQGPSNEKLFF. The CDR3 nucleotides are TGTGCCACCAGCAGATTACAGGGACCGTCTAATGAAAAACTGTTTTTT.

The chain carries TRBV5-1 and TRBJ2-5; 9 bases fit TRBD1. The germline V gene encodes CDR1 SGHRS and CDR2 YFSETQ. V lost 2 bases, J lost 5 bases, and 4 bases stayed unmatched. This CDR3 has 14 amino acids. CDR3 sequence reads: CASSLPTGGETQYF. The CDR3 DNA reads as TGCGCCAGCAGCTTACCGACAGGGGGGGAGACCCAGTACTTC.

CDR3 nucleotide sequence: TGTGCCAGTAGTATACAGGGGTTTGATAGCAATCAGCCCCAGCATTTT. This encodes CASSIQGFDSNQPQHF. The rearrangement links TRBV19 to TRBJ1-5; a weak D match, TRBD1 (6 bases). This CDR3 comprises 16 residues. Trimming removed 2 bases at V and 0 bases at J, with 11 bases between. Germline CDR1 and CDR2: LNHDA and SQIVND (reference sequence).

This clone was counted between two and nine times. The genes are TRBV2 and TRBJ1-2, with D possibly TRBD1 on 6 matching bases. Per the germline V gene, CDR1 is SNHLY and CDR2 is FYNNEI. Trimming pared 5 bases from V and 8 bases from J, leaving 15 bases between. This CDR3 spans 13 amino acids. In DNA form, the CDR3 reads TGTGCCAGCAGTCCTCGACAGGACGGGGGCTACACCTTC. Its protein product is CASSPRQDGGYTF.

The chain links TRBV19 to TRBJ2-3; no definite D call. Germline-derived CDR1 and CDR2 are LNHDA and SQIVND (reference sequence). Trimming cost V 0 bases and J 2 bases, with 12 bases left between them. This CDR3 contains 16 residues. CDR3 region: CASSIERLPATDTQYF. The CDR3 region has the DNA TGTGCCAGTAGTATAGAGCGCCTGCCCGCCACAGATACGCAGTATTTT.

This clone came up a few times. CDR3 loop: CASSVEVTSESNIYNEQFF. The CDR3 coding sequence is TGTGCCAGCAGCGTAGAAGTGACTAGCGAGAGTAACATCTACAATGAGCAGTTCTTC. The V and J genes are TRBV9 and TRBJ2-1; 8 bases line up with TRBD2. The trim removed 0 bases at V and 3 bases at J, leaving 14 bases unmatched. The CDR3 sequence is 19 residues long. Germline V gene lookup returns CDR1 SGDLS and CDR2 YYNGEE.

The V and J genes are TRBV7-3 and TRBJ2-7; a weak D match, TRBD2 (6 bases). This CDR3 contains 13 residues. V dropped 0 bases and J dropped 5 bases, with 8 bases sitting between them. Germline loops: CDR1 SGHTA, CDR2 FQGTGA. The CDR3 loop reads CASSLTGEDEQYF. The CDR3 DNA sequence: TGTGCCAGCAGCTTAACGGGGGAGGACGAGCAGTACTTC.

This clone was counted a few times. The chain uses TRBV19 and TRBJ1-3, with 7 bases aligning to TRBD1. Germline-derived CDR1 and CDR2 are LNHDA and SQIVND (reference sequence). The CDR3 covers 13 residues. V lost 6 bases to trimming and J lost 6 bases; unmatched junction nucleotides: 5. The CDR3 DNA sequence: TGTGCCAGTAGCACTACAGGGGAAAACACCATATATTTT. The encoded protein is CASSTTGENTIYF. Variable domain in full (rest from reference TRBV19 and TRBJ1-3): DGGITQSPKYLFRKEGQNVTLSCEQNLNHDAMYWYRQDPGQGLRLIYYSQIVNDFQKGDIAEGYSVSREKKESFPLTVTSAQKNPTAFYLCASSTTGENTIYFGEGSWLTVV.

The chain uses TRBV5-4 and TRBJ1-2; D uncertain. Trimming stripped 1 base from V and 4 bases from J, with 11 bases between. The CDR3 totals 14 residues. Germline CDR1 and CDR2: SGHNT and YYREEE (reference sequence). CDR3 in DNA: TGTGCCAGCAGCTTGTGGAATGCGGGCTATGGCTACACCTTC. Its translation: CASSLWNAGYGYTF.

CDR3: CASSEDRDYEQYF. The DNA of the CDR3 is TGTGCCAGCAGTGAAGACCGGGACTACGAGCAGTACTTC. This sequence joins TRBV6-1 and TRBJ2-7; possible D gene TRBD2, 5 bases. Germline assignment: CDR1 MNHNS and CDR2 SASEGT. The ends were cut back, 1 base at V and 3 bases at J, with 7 bases in the middle. CDR3 size: 13 residues.

A few counts support this clone. The chain couples TRBV19 to TRBJ2-2; D is possibly TRBD1 (6 bases). The CDR3 is 14 residues long. V was shortened by 5 bases and J by 2 bases, with 9 bases between the two germline ends. Germline-derived CDR1 and CDR2 are LNHDA and SQIVND (reference sequence). The CDR3 DNA reads as TGTGCCAGTAGTCCGGGACAAAACACCGGGGAGCTGTTTTTT. It codes for CASSPGQNTGELFF.

The rearrangement joins TRBV18 to TRBJ2-1; TRBD1 might be the D (7 bases). CDR3 length: 14 residues. Trimming pared 3 bases from V and 8 bases from J, leaving 14 bases between. Germline V gives CDR1 KGHSH, CDR2 LQKENI. The DNA of the CDR3 is TGTGCCAGCTCACCTCTGGGACAGCGGGATGAGCAGTTCTTC. This encodes CASSPLGQRDEQFF.

This clone has a handful of counts. J is TRBJ2-7 and V is TRBV15, with TRBD2 matching over 9 bases. After removal of 5 bases from V and 2 bases from J, the junction contained 10 bases not matched to a gene. The CDR3 has 16 residues. The V gene's germline CDR1 is LNHNV and CDR2 YYDKDF (reference sequence). CDR3 in amino acids: CATSLEGGTSPYEQYF. CDR3 nucleotides: TGTGCCACCAGCCTCGAGGGGGGGACTAGCCCCTACGAGCAGTACTTC.

This sequence joins TRBV7-9 and TRBJ2-5; D possibly corresponds to TRBD1 (6 bases). The CDR3 has 14 residues. The V gene's germline CDR1 is SEHNR and CDR2 FQNEAQ (reference sequence). Trimming removed 5 bases from V and 9 bases from J, with 19 bases in between. This chain's CDR3 is CASSLRTAEGAQYF. The CDR3 DNA reads TGTGCCAGCAGCCTGAGGACAGCCGAAGGGGCCCAGTACTTC. Complete variable domain (other parts from reference TRBV7-9 and TRBJ2-5): DTGVSQNPRHKITKRGQNVTFRCDPISEHNRLYWYRQTLGQGPEFLTYFQNEAQLEKSRLLSDRFSAERPKGSFSTLEIQRTEQGDSAMYLCASSLRTAEGAQYFGPGTRLLVL.

The rearrangement links TRBV10-3 to TRBJ2-1; TRBD2 matches at 12 bases. The germline V gene has CDR1 ENHRY and CDR2 SYGVKD. Unmatched junction bases numbered 0, after V lost 8 bases and J lost 4 bases. This CDR3 has 13 amino acids. CDR3 sequence: CAIGLAGYNEQFF. The CDR3 DNA is TGTGCCATCGGACTAGCGGGGTACAATGAGCAGTTCTTC.